This T cell receptor (beta chain) emerged from a study of cytomegalovirus exposure and HLA in healthy donors. The assay was immunoSEQ multiplex PCR, and TCRdb's table has in-frame clones only and misses some. The sample yields about 240,000 clones, approximately 83% seen once. The material sequenced was PBMCs. The receptor was derived from a woman in her twenties or thirties in good health and CMV-seropositive.

CDR3 in DNA: TGCGCCAGCAGCCAAGGCGGGCCGGGACAGGGGAGTTACGAGCAGTACTTC. Residues: CASSQGGPGQGSYEQYF. This chain joins TRBV4-1 and TRBJ2-7, with 10 bases lining up with TRBD1. Germline trimming cut 1 base from V and 4 bases from J; bases unmatched to any gene: 10. The CDR3 is 17 amino acids. Germline loops: CDR1 MGHRA, CDR2 YSYEKL.